This TCR beta chain was sequenced for a study of neurological immune-mediated disorders. Broader study findings: It was HTLV-1-associated myelopathy that showed the most TCR clonal expansion, while multiple sclerosis showed the least, falling below healthy controls.

As for time point: longitudinal time-point 2. The unsorted libraries were made from 2 million PBMCs kept at -80 C. This clonotype showed up many times. Its antigen is currently unknown. A 10-nucleotide random UMI tagged transcripts in template-switch 5'RACE cDNA synthesis. From 15-18 subjects, each sequencing run yielded over 170 million TCR-beta sequences. Via MiXCR, TCRdb re-called the 5' RACE reads, giving one row per CDR3 protein. Of about 90,000 distinct CDR3 sequences listed, 13% are singletons. Material for sequencing was PBMCs. The clonotype was recovered from a female donor with HTLV-1-associated myelopathy (HAM/TSP).

As DNA, the CDR3 is TGCGCCAGCAGCCAAGACGGGTCGGACAGCTTCTCTGGGGCCAACGTCCTGACTTTC. This translates into CASSQDGSDSFSGANVLTF. The V call is TRBV4-1, the J call TRBJ2-6; the D gene is possibly TRBD1 (6 bases). V was trimmed by 0 bases and J by 0 bases, leaving 15 bases between them. This CDR3 spans 19 amino acids. Germline CDR1 reads MGHRA; CDR2 reads YSYEKL.